The 17 T cell receptor beta chains reported below all come from one sample, sequenced in a study of T cell responses to AZD1222 COVID-19 vaccine. TCRdb's copy holds only in-frame clones and misses some; the assay was immunoSEQ multiplex PCR. This specimen shows around 150,000 clones; the ten leading clones hold around 2.2%. The sequencing sample was made of peripheral blood. The receptors were sampled from an adult in good health.

J is TRBJ1-6 and V is TRBV3-1 (or the pseudogene TRBV3-2); a possible D gene is TRBD1 (5 bases). This CDR3 has 17 amino acids. CDR1 is LGHDT, CDR2 YNNKEL, per germline (reference sequence). V gave up 4 bases and J gave up 9 bases, with 22 bases separating them. CDR3 nucleotides: TGTGCCAGCAGCCCGGGACCCTCCAAGGGAGGAATTTCACCCCTCCACTTT. It yields the protein CASSPGPSKGGISPLHF.

The chain is built from TRBV5-5 and TRBJ1-4; the D gene is possibly TRBD1 (5 bases). V lost 0 bases and J 3 bases, leaving 12 bases between the germline ends. Germline-derived CDR1 and CDR2 are SGHKS and YYEKEE (reference sequence). The CDR3 covers 16 residues. CDR3 in amino acids: CASSLEGQRSNEKLFF. The CDR3 DNA sequence: TGTGCCAGCAGCTTGGAGGGGCAAAGATCTAATGAAAAACTGTTTTTT.

The CDR3 is CSASIGQVAGNTIYF. CDR3 DNA: TGCAGTGCTAGTATCGGGCAGGTAGCGGGAAACACCATATATTTT. V and J are TRBV20-1 and TRBJ1-3, with D unresolved. CDR1 is DFQATT and CDR2 is SNEGSKA in the germline V gene (reference sequence). The V gene lost 3 bases and the J gene lost 4 bases, with 16 bases spanning the gap. This CDR3 has 15 amino acids.

V and J are TRBV27 and TRBJ1-1; D is undetermined. Germline V lookup: CDR1 MNHEY, CDR2 SMNVEV (reference sequence). Trimming shortened V by 4 bases and J by 1 base, and 13 bases separated the two germline ends. There are 15 residues in the CDR3. CDR3 residues: CASSSHNHPNTEAFF. The CDR3 DNA follows: TGTGCCAGCAGTTCACATAATCACCCGAACACTGAAGCTTTCTTT.

This rearrangement joins TRBV15 to TRBJ2-1; weak D call: TRBD2 (5 bases). Trimming removed 8 bases from V and 2 bases from J, with 16 bases in between. CDR3 size: 15 residues. CDR1 is LNHNV and CDR2 is YYDKDF in the germline V gene (reference sequence). Written as DNA, the CDR3 is TGTGCCACCCAGAAGCGGCGAACCACCTACAATGAGCAGTTCTTC. This encodes CATQKRRTTYNEQFF. Filled out from reference TRBV15 and TRBJ2-1, the complete variable domain reads DAMVIQNPRYQVTQFGKPVTLSCSQTLNHNVMYWYQQKSSQAPKLLFHYYDKDFNNEADTPDNFQSRRPNTSFCFLDIRSPGLGDTAMYLCATQKRRTTYNEQFFGPGTRLTVL.

This chain connects TRBV7-8 to TRBJ2-7; the D is unclear. The germline V and J ends were trimmed by 3 bases and 8 bases, with 17 bases remaining between them. The germline V gene encodes CDR1 SGHVS and CDR2 FQNEAQ. CDR3 length: 14 residues. CDR3 sequence reads: CASSFPLAPFQQYF. In nucleotides, the CDR3 is TGTGCCAGCAGCTTTCCACTGGCCCCTTTTCAGCAGTACTTC. Variable domain in full (rest from reference TRBV7-8 and TRBJ2-7): GAGVSQSPRYKVAKRGQDVALRCDPISGHVSLFWYQQALGQGPEFLTYFQNEAQLDKSGLPSDRFFAERPEGSVSTLKIQRTQQEDSAVYLCASSFPLAPFQQYFGPGTRLTVT.

For this clone: Mismatch with germline at one junction end may stem from a read error. V is TRBV19 and J is TRBJ2-1; D gene unclear. CDR3 length: 15 amino acids. The germline V gene encodes CDR1 LNHDA and CDR2 SQIVND (reference sequence). The CDR3 nucleotides read TGTGCTAGTAGTATATGGGTGTCCTCCTACAATGAGCAGTTCTTC. This codes for CASSIWVSSYNEQFF.

The chain is built from TRBV11-3 and TRBJ1-4; D gene unclear. CDR3 size: 15 residues. The V gene's germline CDR1 is SGHNT and CDR2 YENEEA. V lost 5 bases and J lost 7, with 17 bases in between. The CDR3 loop reads CASSPGPLRSEKLFF. CDR3 DNA: TGTGCCAGCAGCCCAGGACCCCTCCGGAGTGAAAAACTGTTTTTT.

The rearrangement joins TRBV5-6 to TRBJ1-2; D unclear. The V gene's germline CDR1 is SGHDT and CDR2 YYEEEE. The length of the CDR3 is 15 residues. Trimming removed 6 bases from V and 0 bases from J, with 15 bases in between. This chain's CDR3 is CASTTMAGANYGYTF. The CDR3 DNA sequence: TGTGCCAGCACCACCATGGCCGGAGCTAACTATGGCTACACCTTC.

The rearrangement uses TRBV12-3 or TRBV12-4 and TRBJ1-1; D gene unclear. Trimming cost V 4 bases and J 1 base, with 7 bases left between them. The CDR3 is made up of 13 amino acids. CDR3 region: CASSWTENTEAFF. Written as DNA, the CDR3 is TGTGCCAGCAGTTGGACGGAGAACACTGAAGCTTTCTTT.

CDR3 coding DNA: TGTGCCAGCACCGGGACAGGAGCCTACAATGAGCAGTTCTTC. Residues: CASTGTGAYNEQFF. The gene calls are TRBV6-5 and TRBJ2-1, with 8 bases fitting TRBD1. The CDR3 contains 14 residues. V lost 7 bases, J lost 2 bases, and 4 bases stayed unmatched. Per germline, CDR1 MNHEY and CDR2 SVGAGI.

The chain joins TRBV9 to TRBJ2-1; TRBD2 might be the D (5 bases). CDR1 is SGDLS and CDR2 is YYNGEE in the germline V gene. This CDR3 spans 17 amino acids. Trimming took 0 bases from V and 4 from J, leaving 17 bases between them. CDR3 bases: TGTGCCAGCAGCGTAGACATCGTGGCGGGTAGGTACAATGAGCAGTTCTTC. Translation gives CASSVDIVAGRYNEQFF.

The chain carries TRBV7-3 and TRBJ2-2; D is uncertain. Germline V gene sequence: CDR1 SGHTA, CDR2 FQGTGA. The CDR3 is 13 residues long. The germline V and J ends were trimmed by 3 bases and 4 bases, with 6 bases remaining between them. The CDR3 here is CASSFMGTGELFF. The CDR3 DNA is TGTGCCAGCAGCTTCATGGGCACCGGGGAGCTGTTTTTT.

The chain uses TRBV4-2 and TRBJ2-7, with TRBD1 matching over 9 bases. This CDR3 region has 15 residues. The ends lost 1 base at V and 7 bases at J; junction bases unmatched: 8. The germline CDR1 and CDR2 sequences are LGHNA and YNFKEQ. Here the CDR3 DNA reads TGTGCCAGCAGCCAAGCTCGGACAGGGGTCGGGGAGCAGTACTTC. Its protein is CASSQARTGVGEQYF.

The chain has TRBV7-9 and TRBJ2-3; D is unclear. V lost 3 bases, J lost 3 bases, and 10 bases lay in between. The germline CDR1 and CDR2 sequences are SEHNR and FQNEAQ (reference sequence). The CDR3 spans 14 residues. DNA for the CDR3: TGTGCCAGCAGCTTTTCCGTCGAGACAGATACGCAGTATTTT. Translated, it gives CASSFSVETDTQYF.

The CDR3: CASSHGTGFNQPQHF. CDR3 nucleotides: TGTGCCAGCAGCCACGGGACAGGGTTTAATCAGCCCCAGCATTTT. V gene TRBV3-1 (or the pseudogene TRBV3-2) combines with J gene TRBJ1-5, with 9 bases identical to TRBD1. The length of the CDR3 is 15 residues. With 3 bases clipped from V and 4 bases from J, the junction kept 4 bases outside the gene matches. Germline CDR1 LGHDT, CDR2 YNNKEL (reference sequence).

The chain joins TRBV12-3 or TRBV12-4 to TRBJ1-1; D unresolved. The CDR3 loop spans 13 amino acids. Trimming removed 6 bases at V and 1 base at J, with 9 bases between. In nucleotides, the CDR3 is TGTGCCAGCAGGCTGTCTGCGAACACTGAAGCTTTCTTT. This encodes CASRLSANTEAFF.